These T cell receptor beta chains were read from a single sample in a study of blood T cell repertoires in COVID-19. Some clones are missing from TCRdb's copy, which holds only in-frame ones; the method was immunoSEQ multiplex PCR. The profile covers approximately 170,000 clones, with approximately 87% appearing a single time and 3.5% to 5% taken by the ten largest. Input material: PBMCs or T cells enriched from blood (not recorded which). Receptor source: a woman aged 45-65 years who had recovered from COVID-19. Both conserved end residues are part of each CDR3. Each record gives: clone size, V gene, J gene, D gene, CDR3 DNA, CDR3 protein. A D gene is named only where the DNA matches it firmly. Expanded clones are given a class, and other clones once, few, many or no size at all.

clone_size: .; v_call: TRBV5-1; j_call: TRBJ2-4; d_call: TRBD2; cdr3_nt: TGCGCCAGCAGCTTGAGCGGGGGCAAAAACATTCAGTACTTC; cdr3_aa: CASSLSGGKNIQYF
clone_size: .; v_call: TRBV29-1; j_call: TRBJ2-1; d_call: .; cdr3_nt: TGCAGCGTTGATAGCCCAGCGTCGACTGAGCAGTTCTTC; cdr3_aa: CSVDSPASTEQFF
clone_size: .; v_call: TRBV6-6; j_call: TRBJ1-5; d_call: .; cdr3_nt: TGTGCCACCCGATGGTCAGGGGATGGTCAGCCCCAGCATTTT; cdr3_aa: CATRWSGDGQPQHF
clone_size: .; v_call: TRBV5-8; j_call: TRBJ2-1; d_call: TRBD1; cdr3_nt: TGTGCCAGCAGGCGGTGGGGGACAGGTTACAATGAGCAGTTCTTC; cdr3_aa: CASRRWGTGYNEQFF
clone_size: .; v_call: TRBV2; j_call: TRBJ2-3; d_call: TRBD2; cdr3_nt: TGTGCCAGCAGGCTTAGCGGGAGGGCAGATACGCAGTATTTT; cdr3_aa: CASRLSGRADTQYF
clone_size: .; v_call: TRBV27; j_call: TRBJ2-5; d_call: .; cdr3_nt: TGTGCCAGCAGTTCTATGGCAGTAGGGGGACCCAGAGAGACCCAGTACTTC; cdr3_aa: CASSSMAVGGPRETQYF
clone_size: once; v_call: TRBV28; j_call: TRBJ1-4; d_call: .; cdr3_nt: TGTGCCAGCAGTTTTCCCGGGACAAATGAAAAACTGTTTTTT; cdr3_aa: CASSFPGTNEKLFF
clone_size: .; v_call: TRBV7-8; j_call: TRBJ2-1; d_call: .; cdr3_nt: TGTGCCAGCAGCCGAGGGCAGGACAGAAACAATGAGCAGTTCTTC; cdr3_aa: CASSRGQDRNNEQFF
clone_size: .; v_call: TRBV18; j_call: TRBJ1-2; d_call: .; cdr3_nt: TGTGCCAGCTCATCCGATAGGGGGACGGCTAACTATGGCTACACCTTC; cdr3_aa: CASSSDRGTANYGYTF
clone_size: .; v_call: TRBV4-3; j_call: TRBJ1-1; d_call: .; cdr3_nt: TGCGCCAGCAGCCAAGAATCGGCAGGGCGCGACACTGAAGCTTTCTTT; cdr3_aa: CASSQESAGRDTEAFF
clone_size: .; v_call: TRBV12-3/TRBV12-4; j_call: TRBJ1-2; d_call: .; cdr3_nt: TGTGCCAGCAGCCAGCGAGTGGGCTATGGCTACACCTTC; cdr3_aa: CASSQRVGYGYTF
clone_size: .; v_call: TRBV12-3/TRBV12-4; j_call: TRBJ1-2; d_call: .; cdr3_nt: TGTGCCAGCAGTTTAGTATATAACTATGGCTACACCTTC; cdr3_aa: CASSLVYNYGYTF
clone_size: .; v_call: TRBV21-1; j_call: TRBJ1-4; d_call: .; cdr3_nt: TGTGCCAGCAGCAACCCTCCAAGTGAGACGGGGGAAAAACTGTTTTTT; cdr3_aa: CASSNPPSETGEKLFF
clone_size: .; v_call: TRBV13; j_call: TRBJ1-1; d_call: TRBD1; cdr3_nt: TGTGCCAGCAGCTCCTTAGGACAGGTGGGTACTGAAGCTTTCTTT; cdr3_aa: CASSSLGQVGTEAFF
clone_size: .; v_call: TRBV5-1; j_call: TRBJ2-1; d_call: .; cdr3_nt: TGCGCCAGCAGACGAATGCCGGAGTTTCGGTACAATGAGCAGTTCTTC; cdr3_aa: CASRRMPEFRYNEQFF
clone_size: .; v_call: TRBV5-1; j_call: TRBJ2-1; d_call: .; cdr3_nt: TGCGCCAGCACCCAGGAGGTTGCCCGGTCCAATGAGCAGTTCTTC; cdr3_aa: CASTQEVARSNEQFF
clone_size: .; v_call: TRBV30; j_call: TRBJ1-6; d_call: .; cdr3_nt: TGTGCCTGGAGTGTACGAGAGGCGAGCTCCTATAATTCACCCCTCCACTTT; cdr3_aa: CAWSVREASSYNSPLHF
clone_size: .; v_call: TRBV7-2; j_call: TRBJ2-5; d_call: .; cdr3_nt: TGTGCCAGCAGCCCTGACAGCTCGGCGATGGCCCAGTACTTC; cdr3_aa: CASSPDSSAMAQYF
clone_size: .; v_call: TRBV19; j_call: TRBJ1-4; d_call: .; cdr3_nt: TGTGCCAGTAGTCCTTTTTCCGGTCCAACTAATGAAAAACTGTTTTTT; cdr3_aa: CASSPFSGPTNEKLFF
clone_size: few; v_call: TRBV3-1/TRBV3-2; j_call: TRBJ1-2; d_call: TRBD1; cdr3_nt: TGTGCCAGCAGCCGTCAGGGGGGTGGCTACACCTTC; cdr3_aa: CASSRQGGGYTF
clone_size: .; v_call: TRBV9; j_call: TRBJ2-1; d_call: TRBD1; cdr3_nt: TGTGCCAGCAGCGCCAACCCCGGGACAGGGAATGGAGAGCAGTTCTTC; cdr3_aa: CASSANPGTGNGEQFF
clone_size: .; v_call: TRBV11-2; j_call: TRBJ1-5; d_call: .; cdr3_nt: TGTGCCAGCAGCTTTCTCAGGGGTCAGCCCCAGCATTTT; cdr3_aa: CASSFLRGQPQHF
clone_size: .; v_call: TRBV6-5; j_call: TRBJ2-1; d_call: .; cdr3_nt: TGTGCCAGCTCTGGACATTACAATGAGCAGTTCTTC; cdr3_aa: CASSGHYNEQFF
clone_size: .; v_call: TRBV28; j_call: TRBJ1-2; d_call: .; cdr3_nt: TGTGCCAGCAGCCCGCCGGGGCCGGGGGGGTTTGGCTACACCTTC; cdr3_aa: CASSPPGPGGFGYTF
clone_size: .; v_call: TRBV5-5; j_call: TRBJ1-1; d_call: .; cdr3_nt: TGTGCCAGCAGCGCAACCAATAGTTACACTGAAGCTTTCTTT; cdr3_aa: CASSATNSYTEAFF
clone_size: .; v_call: TRBV29-1; j_call: TRBJ2-3; d_call: .; cdr3_nt: TGCAGCGTTGAGGAAGGGGGTACAGATACGCAGTATTTT; cdr3_aa: CSVEEGGTDTQYF
clone_size: .; v_call: TRBV5-6; j_call: TRBJ1-3; d_call: .; cdr3_nt: TGTGCCAGCAGCCCACGATCCGGCTCTGGAAACACCATATATTTT; cdr3_aa: CASSPRSGSGNTIYF
clone_size: .; v_call: TRBV6-5; j_call: TRBJ1-1; d_call: TRBD1; cdr3_nt: TGTGCCAGCAGCTGGGCGGGACAGCTCACTGAAGCTTTCTTT; cdr3_aa: CASSWAGQLTEAFF
clone_size: once; v_call: TRBV10-3; j_call: TRBJ1-6; d_call: .; cdr3_nt: TGTGCCATCAGTGACCCCGGACAGACCGCTTCACCCCTCCACTTT; cdr3_aa: CAISDPGQTASPLHF
clone_size: few; v_call: TRBV27; j_call: TRBJ1-2; d_call: .; cdr3_nt: TGTGCCAGCAGCCCCGGGGCTCTCCGGGGGGGCTACACCTTC; cdr3_aa: CASSPGALRGGYTF
clone_size: .; v_call: TRBV5-4; j_call: TRBJ1-2; d_call: .; cdr3_nt: TGTGCCAGCAGCTTACGTGACAGCGCCCGCTATGGCTACACCTTC; cdr3_aa: CASSLRDSARYGYTF
clone_size: .; v_call: TRBV3-1/TRBV3-2; j_call: TRBJ1-2; d_call: TRBD1; cdr3_nt: TGTGCCAGCAAGCGACAGGGGAAATATGGCTACACCTTC; cdr3_aa: CASKRQGKYGYTF
clone_size: .; v_call: TRBV15; j_call: TRBJ2-1; d_call: TRBD2; cdr3_nt: TGTGCCACCAGCAGAGATACAAGACTAGCGGGCAATGAGCAGTTCTTC; cdr3_aa: CATSRDTRLAGNEQFF
clone_size: .; v_call: TRBV18; j_call: TRBJ1-5; d_call: TRBD1; cdr3_nt: TGTGCCAGCTCACCTAACACCGGGACAGTTAGCAATCAGCCCCAGCATTTT; cdr3_aa: CASSPNTGTVSNQPQHF
clone_size: .; v_call: TRBV6-4; j_call: TRBJ1-1; d_call: TRBD1; cdr3_nt: TGTGCCAGCAGTATGACAGGGGGATTGAACACTGAAGCTTTCTTT; cdr3_aa: CASSMTGGLNTEAFF
clone_size: .; v_call: TRBV7-2; j_call: TRBJ1-4; d_call: .; cdr3_nt: TGTGCCAGCAGCAAGGACAGAAGCAATGAAAAACTGTTTTTT; cdr3_aa: CASSKDRSNEKLFF
clone_size: .; v_call: TRBV19; j_call: TRBJ1-4; d_call: TRBD1; cdr3_nt: TGTGCCAGTAACCGCTCCCCGGGACAGTTAACTAATGAAAAACTGTTTTTT; cdr3_aa: CASNRSPGQLTNEKLFF
clone_size: .; v_call: TRBV9; j_call: TRBJ2-5; d_call: .; cdr3_nt: TGTGCCAGCAGCGTAGCGGCGGCGGGGTGGGAGACCCAGTACTTC; cdr3_aa: CASSVAAAGWETQYF
clone_size: .; v_call: TRBV7-9; j_call: TRBJ1-2; d_call: .; cdr3_nt: TGTGCCAGCAGACCGAAGCAAGGCCCGCACAGGGCTGCCTACTATGGCTACACCTTC; cdr3_aa: CASRPKQGPHRAAYYGYTF
clone_size: .; v_call: TRBV5-1; j_call: TRBJ2-3; d_call: TRBD2; cdr3_nt: TGCGCCAGCAGCCAGCTGCGGACTAGCGGGAGAGGCACAGATACGCAGTATTTT; cdr3_aa: CASSQLRTSGRGTDTQYF
clone_size: .; v_call: TRBV27; j_call: TRBJ1-1; d_call: TRBD1; cdr3_nt: TGTGCCAGCAGTTTTGTATCGAGGGGGCTCAGCACTGAAGCTTTCTTT; cdr3_aa: CASSFVSRGLSTEAFF
clone_size: .; v_call: TRBV6-6; j_call: TRBJ1-1; d_call: .; cdr3_nt: TGTGCCAGCAGGCAGGGAGGGACTGAAGCTTTCTTT; cdr3_aa: CASRQGGTEAFF
clone_size: once; v_call: TRBV19; j_call: TRBJ2-5; d_call: TRBD2; cdr3_nt: TGTGCCAGCTCCAGCCCTAGCGGACCTCAGAAAGAGACCCAGTACTTC; cdr3_aa: CASSSPSGPQKETQYF
clone_size: once; v_call: TRBV25-1; j_call: TRBJ1-3; d_call: .; cdr3_nt: TGTGCCAGCAGTTCCTCGTCTGGAAACACCATATATTTT; cdr3_aa: CASSSSSGNTIYF
clone_size: .; v_call: TRBV7-2; j_call: TRBJ2-5; d_call: .; cdr3_nt: TGTGCCAGCAGCTTCCAGGGGCGGGAGACCCAGTACTTC; cdr3_aa: CASSFQGRETQYF
clone_size: .; v_call: TRBV9; j_call: TRBJ2-3; d_call: TRBD2; cdr3_nt: TGTGCCAGCAGCGTAGGTACTAGCGGGAGCACAGATACGCAGTATTTT; cdr3_aa: CASSVGTSGSTDTQYF
clone_size: .; v_call: TRBV11-3; j_call: TRBJ1-1; d_call: .; cdr3_nt: TGTGCCAGCAGCTTAGGAGGATTAGGAAAAAACACTGAAGCTTTCTTT; cdr3_aa: CASSLGGLGKNTEAFF
clone_size: .; v_call: TRBV12-5; j_call: TRBJ1-1; d_call: .; cdr3_nt: TGTGCTAGTGGTTTGGTAGTTACAGGGACGGTCATGAACACTGAAGCTTTCTTT; cdr3_aa: CASGLVVTGTVMNTEAFF